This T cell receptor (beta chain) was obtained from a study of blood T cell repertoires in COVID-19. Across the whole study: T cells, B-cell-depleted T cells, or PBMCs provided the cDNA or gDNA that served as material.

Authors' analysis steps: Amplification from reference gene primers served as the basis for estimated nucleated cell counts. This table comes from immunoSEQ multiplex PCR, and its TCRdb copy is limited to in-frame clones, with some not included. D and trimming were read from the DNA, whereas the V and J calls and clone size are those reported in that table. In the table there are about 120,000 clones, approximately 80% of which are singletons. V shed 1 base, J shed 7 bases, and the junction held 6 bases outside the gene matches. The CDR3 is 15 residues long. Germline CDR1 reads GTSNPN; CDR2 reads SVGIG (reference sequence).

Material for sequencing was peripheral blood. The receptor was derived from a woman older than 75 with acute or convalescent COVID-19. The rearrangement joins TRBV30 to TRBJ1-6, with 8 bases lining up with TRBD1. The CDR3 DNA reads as TGTGCCTGGAGTGCCTCCGGGACAGGAAATTCACCCCTCCACTTT. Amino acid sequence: CAWSASGTGNSPLHF.